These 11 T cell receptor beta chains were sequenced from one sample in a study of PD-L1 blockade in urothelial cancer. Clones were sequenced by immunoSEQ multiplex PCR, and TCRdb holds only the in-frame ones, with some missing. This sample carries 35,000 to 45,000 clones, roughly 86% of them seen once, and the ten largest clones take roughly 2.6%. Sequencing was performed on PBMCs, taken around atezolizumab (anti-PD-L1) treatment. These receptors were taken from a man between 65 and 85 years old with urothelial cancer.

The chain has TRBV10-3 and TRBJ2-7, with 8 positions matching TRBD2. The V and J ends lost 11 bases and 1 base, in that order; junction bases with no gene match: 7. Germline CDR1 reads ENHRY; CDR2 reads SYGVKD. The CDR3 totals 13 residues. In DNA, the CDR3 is TGTGCCGGTGGCGGGAGGAGGTCCTACGAGCAGTACTTC. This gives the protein CAGGGRRSYEQYF.

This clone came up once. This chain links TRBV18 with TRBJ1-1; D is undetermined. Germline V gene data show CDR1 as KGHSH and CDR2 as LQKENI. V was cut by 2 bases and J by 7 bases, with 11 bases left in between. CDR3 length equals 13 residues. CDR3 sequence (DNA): TGTGCCAGCTCACCATCGGCCGGGAGTGAAGCTTTCTTT. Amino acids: CASSPSAGSEAFF.

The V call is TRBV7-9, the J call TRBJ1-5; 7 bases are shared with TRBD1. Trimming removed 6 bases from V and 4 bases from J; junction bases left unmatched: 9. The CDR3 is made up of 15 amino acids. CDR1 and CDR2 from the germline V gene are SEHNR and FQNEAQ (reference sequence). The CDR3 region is CASSQAGTANQPQHF. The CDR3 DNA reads TGTGCCAGCAGTCAAGCCGGGACAGCAAATCAGCCCCAGCATTTT.

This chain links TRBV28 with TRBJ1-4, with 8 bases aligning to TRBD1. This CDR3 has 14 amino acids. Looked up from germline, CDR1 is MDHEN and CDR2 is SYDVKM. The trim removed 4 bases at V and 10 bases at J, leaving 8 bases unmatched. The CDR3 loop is CASSSAGGGGKLFF. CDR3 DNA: TGTGCCAGCAGTTCTGCAGGGGGCGGCGGAAAACTGTTTTTT.

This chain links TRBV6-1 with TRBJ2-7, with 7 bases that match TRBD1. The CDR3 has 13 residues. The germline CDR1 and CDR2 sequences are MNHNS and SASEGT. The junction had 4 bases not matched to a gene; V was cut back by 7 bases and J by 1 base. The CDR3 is CASMVGQSYEQYF. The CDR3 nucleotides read TGTGCCAGCATGGTGGGACAGTCCTACGAGCAGTACTTC.

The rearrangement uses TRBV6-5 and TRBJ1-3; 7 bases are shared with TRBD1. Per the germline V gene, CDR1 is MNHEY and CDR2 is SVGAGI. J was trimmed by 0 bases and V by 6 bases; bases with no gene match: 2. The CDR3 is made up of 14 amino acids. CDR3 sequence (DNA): TGTGCCAGCAGGGGACAGAGCTCTGGAAACACCATATATTTT. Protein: CASRGQSSGNTIYF.

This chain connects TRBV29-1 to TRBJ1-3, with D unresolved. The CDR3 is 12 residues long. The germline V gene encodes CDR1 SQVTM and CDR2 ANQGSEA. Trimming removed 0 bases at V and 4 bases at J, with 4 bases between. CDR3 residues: CSVEDSGNTIYF. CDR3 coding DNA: TGCAGCGTTGAAGATTCGGGAAACACCATATATTTT.

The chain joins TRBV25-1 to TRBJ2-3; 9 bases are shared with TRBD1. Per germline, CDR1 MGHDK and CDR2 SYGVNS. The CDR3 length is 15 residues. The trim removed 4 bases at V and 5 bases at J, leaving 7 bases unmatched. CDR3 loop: CASSGWTGERDTQYF. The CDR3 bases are TGTGCCAGCAGTGGCTGGACAGGGGAACGAGATACGCAGTATTTT.

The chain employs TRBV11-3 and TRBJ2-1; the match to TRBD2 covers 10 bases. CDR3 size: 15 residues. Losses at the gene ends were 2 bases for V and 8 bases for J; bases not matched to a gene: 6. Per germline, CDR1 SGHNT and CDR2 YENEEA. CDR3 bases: TGTGCCAGCAGCTTAAGGCCTAGCGGGAGCCATGAGCAGTTCTTC. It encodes CASSLRPSGSHEQFF. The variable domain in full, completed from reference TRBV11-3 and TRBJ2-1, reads EAGVVQSPRYKIIEKKQPVAFWCNPISGHNTLYWYLQNLGQGPELLIRYENEEAVDDSQLPKDRFSAERLKGVDSTLKIQPAELGDSAVYLCASSLRPSGSHEQFFGPGTRLTVL.

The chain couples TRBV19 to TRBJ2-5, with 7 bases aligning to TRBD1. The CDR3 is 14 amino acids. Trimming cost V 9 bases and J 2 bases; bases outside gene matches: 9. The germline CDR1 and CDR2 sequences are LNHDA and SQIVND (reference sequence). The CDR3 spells CASTPRDRQETQYF. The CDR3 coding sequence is TGTGCCAGCACCCCCCGGGACAGACAAGAGACCCAGTACTTC.

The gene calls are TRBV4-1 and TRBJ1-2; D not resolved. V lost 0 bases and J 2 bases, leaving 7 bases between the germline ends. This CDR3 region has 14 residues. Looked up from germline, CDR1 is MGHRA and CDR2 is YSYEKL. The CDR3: CASSQDTGNYGYTF. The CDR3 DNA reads TGCGCCAGCAGCCAAGATACGGGAAACTATGGCTACACCTTC.